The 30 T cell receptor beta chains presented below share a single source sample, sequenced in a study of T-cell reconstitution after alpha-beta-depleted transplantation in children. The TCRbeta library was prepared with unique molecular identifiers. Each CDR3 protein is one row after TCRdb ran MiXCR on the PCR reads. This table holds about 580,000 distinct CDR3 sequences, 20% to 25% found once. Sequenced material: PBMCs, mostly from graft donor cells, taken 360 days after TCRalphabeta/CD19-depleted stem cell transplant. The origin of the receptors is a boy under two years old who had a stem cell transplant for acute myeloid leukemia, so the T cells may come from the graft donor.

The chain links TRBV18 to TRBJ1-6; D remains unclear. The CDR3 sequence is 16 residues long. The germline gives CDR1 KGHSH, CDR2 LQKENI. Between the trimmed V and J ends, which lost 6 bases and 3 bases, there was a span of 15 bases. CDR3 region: CASSIMNSNYNSPLHF. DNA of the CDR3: TGTGCCAGCTCCATCATGAACAGCAACTATAATTCACCCCTCCACTTT.

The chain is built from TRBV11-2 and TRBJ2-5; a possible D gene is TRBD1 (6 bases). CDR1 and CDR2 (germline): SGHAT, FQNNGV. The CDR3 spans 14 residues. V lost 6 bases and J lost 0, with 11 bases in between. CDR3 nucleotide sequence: TGTGCCAGCAGAGAAGGGGGACACCAAGAGACCCAGTACTTC. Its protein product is CASREGGHQETQYF.

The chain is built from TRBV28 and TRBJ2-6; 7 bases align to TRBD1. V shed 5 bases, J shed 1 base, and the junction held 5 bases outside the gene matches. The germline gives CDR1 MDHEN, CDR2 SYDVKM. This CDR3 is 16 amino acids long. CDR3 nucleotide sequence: TGTGCCAGCAGTCCCCTGACAGGGTCTGGGGCCAACGTCCTGACTTTC. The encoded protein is CASSPLTGSGANVLTF.

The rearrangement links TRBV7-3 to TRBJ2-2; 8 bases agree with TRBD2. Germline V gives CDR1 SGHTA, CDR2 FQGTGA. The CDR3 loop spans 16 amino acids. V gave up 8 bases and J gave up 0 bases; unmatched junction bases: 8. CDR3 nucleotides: TGTGCCAGCGGGCGACGCGGGGGGACGAACACCGGGGAGCTGTTTTTT. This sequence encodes CASGRRGGTNTGELFF.

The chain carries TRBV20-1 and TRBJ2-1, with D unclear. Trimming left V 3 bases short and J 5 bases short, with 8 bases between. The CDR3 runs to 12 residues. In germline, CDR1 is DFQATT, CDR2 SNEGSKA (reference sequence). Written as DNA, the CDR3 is TGCAGTGCTAGGGGCCAGCACAATGAGCAGTTCTTC. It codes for CSARGQHNEQFF.

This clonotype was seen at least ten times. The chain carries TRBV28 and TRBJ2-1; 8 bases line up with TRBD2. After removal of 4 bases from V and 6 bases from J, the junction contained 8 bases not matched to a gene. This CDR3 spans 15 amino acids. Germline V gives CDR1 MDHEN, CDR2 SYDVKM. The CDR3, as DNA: TGTGCCAGCAGTTCGTTAGCGGGGCCACCCAATGAGCAGTTCTTC. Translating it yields CASSSLAGPPNEQFF.

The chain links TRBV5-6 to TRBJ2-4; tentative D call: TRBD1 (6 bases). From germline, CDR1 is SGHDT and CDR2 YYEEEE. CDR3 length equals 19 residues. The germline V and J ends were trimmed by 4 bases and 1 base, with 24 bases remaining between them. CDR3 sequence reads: CASSPVVAPGAFAKNIQYF. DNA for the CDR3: TGTGCCAGCAGCCCCGTTGTCGCACCAGGGGCTTTCGCCAAAAACATTCAGTACTTC.

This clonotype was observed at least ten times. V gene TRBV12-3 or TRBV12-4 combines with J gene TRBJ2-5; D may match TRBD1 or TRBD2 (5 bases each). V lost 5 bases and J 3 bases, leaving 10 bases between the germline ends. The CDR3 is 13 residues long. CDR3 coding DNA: TGTGCCAGCAGTCCGGGACGGAAAGAGACCCAGTACTTC. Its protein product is CASSPGRKETQYF.

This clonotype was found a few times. CDR3 bases: TGCAGCCTGTCATCTTACTACAATGAGCAGTTCTTC. It specifies CSLSSYYNEQFF. The chain recombines TRBV20-1 with TRBJ2-1; no firm D call. Germline V gives CDR1 DFQATT, CDR2 SNEGSKA (reference sequence). This CDR3 is built from 12 residues.

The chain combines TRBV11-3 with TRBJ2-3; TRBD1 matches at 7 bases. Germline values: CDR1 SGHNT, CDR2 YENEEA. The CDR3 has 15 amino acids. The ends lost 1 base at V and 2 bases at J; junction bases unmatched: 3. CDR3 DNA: TGTGCCAGCAGCTTAGGACAGGGCCACACAGATACGCAGTATTTT. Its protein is CASSLGQGHTDTQYF.

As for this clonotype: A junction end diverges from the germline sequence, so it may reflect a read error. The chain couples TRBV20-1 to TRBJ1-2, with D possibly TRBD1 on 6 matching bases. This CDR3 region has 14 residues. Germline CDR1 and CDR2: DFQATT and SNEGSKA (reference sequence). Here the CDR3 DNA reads TGCAGTGCAAGAGATTTAAAACAGGGTGGTGGCTACACCTTC. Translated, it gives CSARDLKQGGGYTF.

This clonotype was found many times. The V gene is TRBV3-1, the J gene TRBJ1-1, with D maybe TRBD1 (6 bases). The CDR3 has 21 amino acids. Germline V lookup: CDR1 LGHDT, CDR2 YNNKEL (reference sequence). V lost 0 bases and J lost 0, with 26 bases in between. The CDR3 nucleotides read TGTGCCAGCAGCCAAGATAGAGGGGGGGACGGCCAGCCTTCTATGAACACTGAAGCTTTCTTT. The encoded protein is CASSQDRGGDGQPSMNTEAFF.

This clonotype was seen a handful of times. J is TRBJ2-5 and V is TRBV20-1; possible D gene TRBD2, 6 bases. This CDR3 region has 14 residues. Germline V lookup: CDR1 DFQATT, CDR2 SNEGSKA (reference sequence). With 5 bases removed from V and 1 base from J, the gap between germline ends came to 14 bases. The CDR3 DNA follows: TGCAGTGCTCGGGACTCTACGGTCCAAGAGACCCAGTACTTC. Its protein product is CSARDSTVQETQYF.

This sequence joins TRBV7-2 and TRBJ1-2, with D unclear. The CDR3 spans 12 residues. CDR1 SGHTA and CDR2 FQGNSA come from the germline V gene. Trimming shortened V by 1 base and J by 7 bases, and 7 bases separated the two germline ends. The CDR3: CASSLEWGGYTF. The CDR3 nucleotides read TGTGCCAGCAGCTTAGAGTGGGGTGGCTACACCTTC.

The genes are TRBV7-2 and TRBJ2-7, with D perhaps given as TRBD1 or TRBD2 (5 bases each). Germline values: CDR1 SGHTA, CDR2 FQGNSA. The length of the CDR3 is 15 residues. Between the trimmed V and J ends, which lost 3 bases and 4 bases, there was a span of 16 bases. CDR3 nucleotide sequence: TGTGCCAGCAGCTTTGGGGGAAGAGGGTGGTACGAGCAGTACTTC. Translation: CASSFGGRGWYEQYF.

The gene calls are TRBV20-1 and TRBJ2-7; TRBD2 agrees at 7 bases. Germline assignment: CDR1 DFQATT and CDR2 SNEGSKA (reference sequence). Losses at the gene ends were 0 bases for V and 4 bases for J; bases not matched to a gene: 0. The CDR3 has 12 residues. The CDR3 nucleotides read TGCAGTGCTAGAGAACTAGCGTACGAGCAGTACTTC. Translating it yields CSARELAYEQYF.

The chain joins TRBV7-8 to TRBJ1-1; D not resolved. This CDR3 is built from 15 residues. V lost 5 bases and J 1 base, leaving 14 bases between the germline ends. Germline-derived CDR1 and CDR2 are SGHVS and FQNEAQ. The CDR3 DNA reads TGTGCCAGCAGCCCTCGGCGATTTGGGAACACTGAAGCTTTCTTT. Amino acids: CASSPRRFGNTEAFF.

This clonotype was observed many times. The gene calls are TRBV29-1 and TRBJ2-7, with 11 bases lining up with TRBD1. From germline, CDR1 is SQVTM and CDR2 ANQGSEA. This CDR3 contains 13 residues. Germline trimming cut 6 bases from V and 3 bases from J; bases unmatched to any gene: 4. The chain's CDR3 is CSVRTGGFYEQYF. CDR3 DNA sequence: TGCAGCGTGAGGACAGGGGGCTTCTACGAGCAGTACTTC.

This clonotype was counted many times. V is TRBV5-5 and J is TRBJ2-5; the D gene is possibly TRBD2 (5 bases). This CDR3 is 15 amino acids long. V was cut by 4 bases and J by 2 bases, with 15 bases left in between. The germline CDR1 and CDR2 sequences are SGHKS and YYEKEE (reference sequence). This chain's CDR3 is CASSVSPGSQETQYF. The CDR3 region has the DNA TGTGCCAGCAGCGTATCACCGGGGTCACAAGAGACCCAGTACTTC. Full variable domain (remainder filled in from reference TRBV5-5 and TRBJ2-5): DAGVTQSPTHLIKTRGQQVTLRCSPISGHKSVSWYQQVLGQGPQFIFQYYEKEERGRGNFPDRFSARQFPNYSSELNVNALLLGDSALYLCASSVSPGSQETQYFGPGTRLLVL.

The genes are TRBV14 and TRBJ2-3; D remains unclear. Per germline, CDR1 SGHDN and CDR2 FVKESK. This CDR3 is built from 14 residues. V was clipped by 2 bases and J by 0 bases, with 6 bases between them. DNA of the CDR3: TGTGCCAGCAGCCAAACACGTAGCACAGATACGCAGTATTTT. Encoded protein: CASSQTRSTDTQYF.

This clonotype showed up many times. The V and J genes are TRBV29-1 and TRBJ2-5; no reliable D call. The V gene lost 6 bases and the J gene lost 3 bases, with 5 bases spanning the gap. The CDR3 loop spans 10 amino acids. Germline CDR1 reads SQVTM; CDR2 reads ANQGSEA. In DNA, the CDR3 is TGCAGCGTAAGGGAAGAGACCCAGTACTTC. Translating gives CSVREETQYF. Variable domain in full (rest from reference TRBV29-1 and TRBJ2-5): SAVISQKPSRDICQRGTSLTIQCQVDSQVTMMFWYRQQPGQSLTLIATANQGSEATYESGFVIDKFPISRPNLTFSTLTVSNMSPEDSSIYLCSVREETQYFGPGTRLLVL.

CDR3 sequence: CASSPGTIFYEQYF. The CDR3 DNA sequence: TGTGCCAGCAGTCCCGGGACCATTTTCTACGAGCAGTACTTC. The chain joins TRBV12-3 or TRBV12-4 to TRBJ2-7; either TRBD1 or TRBD2 may fit D (5 bases each). The CDR3 has 14 residues. The V and J ends lost 5 bases and 3 bases respectively, with 14 bases between them.

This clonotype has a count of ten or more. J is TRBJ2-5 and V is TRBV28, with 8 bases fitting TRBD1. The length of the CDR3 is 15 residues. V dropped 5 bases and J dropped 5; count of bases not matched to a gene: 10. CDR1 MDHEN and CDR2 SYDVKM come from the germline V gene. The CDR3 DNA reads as TGTGCCAGCAGTACCCTCAGGGGGCGCGGGGAGACCCAGTACTTC. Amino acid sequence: CASSTLRGRGETQYF.

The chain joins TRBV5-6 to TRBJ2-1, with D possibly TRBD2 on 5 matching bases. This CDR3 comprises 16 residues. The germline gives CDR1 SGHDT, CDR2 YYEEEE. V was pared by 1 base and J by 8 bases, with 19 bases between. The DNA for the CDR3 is TGTGCCAGCAGCTTGTTAGGACTCACGGGAAAGGATGAGCAGTTCTTC. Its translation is CASSLLGLTGKDEQFF.

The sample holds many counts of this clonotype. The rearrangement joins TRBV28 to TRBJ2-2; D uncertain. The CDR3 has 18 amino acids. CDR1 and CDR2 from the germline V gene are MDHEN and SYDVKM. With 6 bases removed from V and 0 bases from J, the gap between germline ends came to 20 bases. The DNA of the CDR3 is TGTGCCAGCAGCCACCTGAACCTTAGGGTCACGAACACCGGGGAGCTGTTTTTT. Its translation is CASSHLNLRVTNTGELFF. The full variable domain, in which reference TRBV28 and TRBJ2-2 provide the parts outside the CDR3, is DVKVTQSSRYLVKRTGEKVFLECVQDMDHENMFWYRQDPGLGLRLIYFSYDVKMKEKGDIPEGYSVSREKKERFSLILESASTNQTSMYLCASSHLNLRVTNTGELFFGEGSRLTVL.

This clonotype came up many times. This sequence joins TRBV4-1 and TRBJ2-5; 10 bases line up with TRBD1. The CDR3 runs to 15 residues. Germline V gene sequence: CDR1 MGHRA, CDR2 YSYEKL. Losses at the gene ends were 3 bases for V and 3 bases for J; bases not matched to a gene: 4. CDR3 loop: CASSQPGTGEETQYF. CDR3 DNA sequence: TGCGCCAGCAGCCAGCCCGGGACAGGGGAAGAGACCCAGTACTTC.

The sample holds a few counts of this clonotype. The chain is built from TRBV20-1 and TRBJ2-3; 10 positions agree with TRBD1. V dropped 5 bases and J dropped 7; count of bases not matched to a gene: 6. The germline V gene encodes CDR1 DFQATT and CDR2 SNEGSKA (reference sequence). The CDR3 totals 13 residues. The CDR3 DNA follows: TGCAGTGCTGTGACAGGGGGCGCACATACGCAGTATTTT. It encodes CSAVTGGAHTQYF.

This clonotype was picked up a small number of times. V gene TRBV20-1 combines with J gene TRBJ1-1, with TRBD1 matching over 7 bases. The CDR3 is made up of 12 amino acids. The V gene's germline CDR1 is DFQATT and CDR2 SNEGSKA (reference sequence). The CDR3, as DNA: TGCGGATCGGGACAGCTAAACACTGAAGCTTTCTTT. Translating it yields CGSGQLNTEAFF.

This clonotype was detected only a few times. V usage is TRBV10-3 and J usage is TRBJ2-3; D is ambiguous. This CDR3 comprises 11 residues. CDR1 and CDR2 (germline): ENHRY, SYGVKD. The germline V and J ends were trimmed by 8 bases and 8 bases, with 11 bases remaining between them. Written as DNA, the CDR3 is TGTGCCATCCGTGGCAGCAGTACGCAGTATTTT. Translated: CAIRGSSTQYF.

Here the CDR3 DNA reads TGCAGTGCTAGAGTCAGACTAGCGGGGATGAGCTCCTACGAGCAGTACTTC. Protein product: CSARVRLAGMSSYEQYF. The chain links TRBV20-1 to TRBJ2-7; 11 bases line up with TRBD2. CDR3 size: 17 residues. Germline loops: CDR1 DFQATT, CDR2 SNEGSKA (reference sequence). Germline trimming cut 1 base from V and 0 bases from J; bases unmatched to any gene: 8.